This T cell receptor (beta chain) emerged from a study of blood T cell repertoires in COVID-19 (dated by TCRdb to the early 2020s). For context, the study as a whole: The collaborator samples originated in the United States, Italy and Spain and spanned the acute and convalescent phases of COVID-19. The material from the prospective study consisted of cDNA or gDNA derived from T cells, B-cell-depleted T cells, or PBMCs. The dataset comprised deeply sampled blood TCRbeta repertoires from subjects exposed to, actively infected with, or recovered from COVID-19. The repertoires were released in a freely available public database intended as a resource for research on the immune response to SARS-CoV-2. The samples were drawn from the first 160 participants of the ongoing ImmuneRACE study and from 1,254 subjects provided by 6 global collaborators. The sample metadata nearly always contained a de-identified subject ID, COVID-19 status, age in years and sex. Where available, HLA class I and class II types were taken from metadata supplied by the sample provider and were not determined by assay-based typing. The paper as a whole reports these results and caveats: Clinical and demographic metadata were provided uncurated, with the amount varying by source and participant.

TCRbeta CDR3 regions were amplified from genomic DNA using the immunoSEQ Assay, a bias-controlled multiplex PCR. Processing in the source paper ran as follows. The number of nucleated cells in each sample was estimated by amplification of reference gene primers within the assay. To quantify the absolute abundance of each unique TCRbeta CDR3 rearrangement, sequence reads were collapsed and filtered. Productive Simpson clonality was computed per sample as the square root of Simpson's diversity index over productive rearrangements. TCRdb re-hosts the immuneACCESS table, in-frame sequences only. Its copies lack some clones; in the studies checked, an unresolved V gene accounts for under half of them, and the cause for the rest is not known. That table gives V, J and clone size, and the DNA gave D and trimming. For this sample the table gives a few hundred thousand clones, of which approximately 85% were detected only once. The ten largest clones take up around 2.2% of the sample.

The CDR3, cysteine through phenylalanine, is 13 amino acids long. Kept here is only the CDR3 DNA, which spans 39 bases and is read in frame from base 1. Sequences SGHTS (CDR1) and YDEGEE (CDR2) are obtained from the germline V gene. A distance of 9 bases separates the germline ends of V and J, which lose 4 bases and 2 bases respectively. Worth noting for this clone: This receptor's antigen is unknown. Base quality data are lacking; no much larger clone is found one base away.

Participants in the prospective study were enrolled through a virtual design, were aged about 18 to 89 years, and lived in approximately 24 United States geographic areas. In the prospective study, cohorts were assigned on the basis of participant-reported clinical history obtained from a screening survey and a study questionnaire. Recovered participants in ImmuneRACE Cohort 3 were defined as having two consecutive negative NP/OP PCR tests, clearance from a healthcare professional, or resolution of symptoms. Each participant in the prospective study had whole blood, serum and a nasopharyngeal or oropharyngeal swab collected by mobile phlebotomists. Prospective study participants could optionally give additional blood draws and questionnaires over an approximately two-month period. Before DNA extraction, prospective study blood samples were shipped either frozen or at room temperature.

Sequencing was carried out using PBMCs or T cells enriched from blood (not recorded which). The rearranged chain carries TRBV5-8 and TRBJ1-2; the D gene lacks a confident call. This sequence was found in a man aged 25 to 40 who had recovered from COVID-19. The bases are TGTGCCAGCAGCCCGAGTAGCAACTATGGCTACACCTTC. This codes for CASSPSSNYGYTF. When the CDR3 is completed using the reference TRBV5-8 and TRBJ1-2 genes on either side, the full variable domain is EAGVTQSPTHLIKTRGQQATLRCSPISGHTSVYWYQQALGLGLQFLLWYDEGEERNRGNFPPRFSGRQFPNYSSELNVNALELEDSALYLCASSPSSNYGYTFGSGTRLTVV.